This entry lists 32 T cell receptor beta chains sequenced from one sample in a study of shared clonotypes between healthy human individuals (dated by TCRdb to 2019 to 2021). Library construction relied on the immunoSEQ multiplex PCR assay. Drawn from immuneACCESS, this table holds only the in-frame rearrangements with V and J called that TCRdb kept. Clones are partly lost; checked studies trace under half to an unresolved V gene and leave the rest unexplained. A total of about 1 million clones appear in this sample, about 76% of them only once. Approximately 1.3% of the sample belongs to the ten largest clones. Material: memory CD4+ T cells sorted from blood. Sample cell subset or site, as interpreted from the label and publication: CD45RA-negative fraction. These receptors all stem from a man between 18 and 29 years old in good health.

The chain joins TRBV5-1 to TRBJ2-3; D is uncertain. V lost 0 bases and J lost 4, with 12 bases in between. Germline V gene sequence: CDR1 SGHRS, CDR2 YFSETQ. This CDR3 region has 15 residues. The CDR3: CASSLGPPSPDTQYF. Written as DNA, the CDR3 is TGCGCCAGCAGCTTGGGCCCCCCGTCCCCAGATACGCAGTATTTT.

The chain has TRBV10-3 and TRBJ1-4; weak D call: TRBD1 (5 bases). Trimming took off 8 bases at V and 8 bases at J, with 12 bases between the two ends. CDR3 length: 12 amino acids. Looked up from germline, CDR1 is ENHRY and CDR2 is SYGVKD. Written as DNA, the CDR3 is TGTGCCATCCGGGACGCAGGGGAAAAACTGTTTTTT. Protein: CAIRDAGEKLFF.

The J gene is TRBJ1-2, the V gene TRBV6-1; TRBD1 aligns across 12 bases. V was pared by 7 bases and J by 6 bases, with 6 bases of the junction left unmatched. Germline lookup yields CDR1 MNHNS and CDR2 SASEGT. There are 14 residues in the CDR3. The CDR3: CASTGQGALDGYTF. CDR3 nucleotides: TGTGCCAGCACGGGACAGGGGGCATTGGATGGCTACACCTTC.

The J gene is TRBJ2-1, the V gene TRBV19; D remains unclear. Germline values: CDR1 LNHDA, CDR2 SQIVND (reference sequence). Trimming took 2 bases from V and 6 from J, leaving 11 bases between them. This CDR3 has 14 amino acids. This CDR3 reads CASSISWLGNEQFF. In nucleotides, the CDR3 is TGTGCCAGTAGTATAAGTTGGCTTGGCAATGAGCAGTTCTTC.

For the CDR3, the DNA is TGCGCCAGCAGCCCCTACGAACTAGCGGGAGGGCCCGGTGAGCAGTTCTTC. Protein: CASSPYELAGGPGEQFF. The rearrangement uses TRBV4-1 and TRBJ2-1, with 13 bases lining up with TRBD2. The trim removed 4 bases at V and 9 bases at J, leaving 12 bases unmatched. Per germline, CDR1 MGHRA and CDR2 YSYEKL. CDR3 length: 17 amino acids.

This clone occurred once. The V gene is TRBV6-1, the J gene TRBJ2-6, with a weak D call TRBD2 (5 bases). V lost 2 bases to trimming and J lost 1 base, with 9 bases between them. The CDR3 has 16 residues. CDR1 is MNHNS and CDR2 is SASEGT in the germline V gene. The CDR3 DNA sequence: TGTGCCAGCAGTGAATTCCCGGGATCTGGGGCCAACGTCCTGACTTTC. It yields the protein CASSEFPGSGANVLTF.

Only a few counts were recorded for this clone. This clone may be a read error of a much larger clone one base away. Other DNA sequences of this sample code for an identical CDR3. The V and J genes are TRBV7-9 and TRBJ1-1; the D is unclear. V gave up 3 bases and J gave up 1 base, with 6 bases separating them. Germline lookup yields CDR1 SEHNR and CDR2 FQNEAQ (reference sequence). This CDR3 is 13 amino acids long. CDR3 DNA sequence: TGTGCCAGCAGCTTTGGCAGGAACACTGAAGCTTTCTTT. Residues: CASSFGRNTEAFF.

There are a few counts of this clone. Other nucleotide sequences in the sample specify the same CDR3. The chain recombines TRBV7-2 with TRBJ1-2; a possible D gene is TRBD1 (5 bases). The CDR3 runs to 13 residues. Germline CDR1 is SGHTA and CDR2 is FQGNSA. V was trimmed by 1 base and J by 5 bases, leaving 8 bases between them. The CDR3 DNA is TGTGCCAGCAGCTTAGGGCAGGGTTATGGCTACACCTTC. It translates to CASSLGQGYGYTF. Combining the CDR3 with reference TRBV7-2 and TRBJ1-2 gives the whole variable domain GAGVSQSPSNKVTEKGKDVELRCDPISGHTALYWYRQSLGQGLEFLIYFQGNSAPDKSGLPSDRFSAERTGGSVSTLTIQRTQQEDSAVYLCASSLGQGYGYTFGSGTRLTVV.

This clone was observed a few times. The genes are TRBV10-1 and TRBJ1-3; 7 nucleotides align to TRBD1. V shed 2 bases and J 4 bases; nucleotides not matched to a gene: 8. Germline V gene sequence: CDR1 WNHNN, CDR2 SYGVQD (reference sequence). CDR3 size: 16 residues. CDR3 sequence reads: CASSETETGEGNTIYF. The CDR3, as DNA: TGCGCCAGCAGTGAGACTGAAACAGGGGAAGGAAACACCATATATTTT.

The V gene is TRBV5-1, the J gene TRBJ2-2; the match to TRBD1 covers 7 bases. The CDR3 loop spans 16 amino acids. The trim removed 7 bases at V and 0 bases at J, leaving 9 bases unmatched. From germline, CDR1 is SGHRS and CDR2 YFSETQ. The CDR3, as DNA: TGCGCCAGCCGTGGACAGACAGGGCCGAACACCGGGGAGCTGTTTTTT. Its translation: CASRGQTGPNTGELFF.

This clone was counted a single time. This chain connects TRBV5-1 to TRBJ2-1; 9 bases are a match to TRBD2. The CDR3 runs 16 residues. Germline lookup yields CDR1 SGHRS and CDR2 YFSETQ. Trimming removed 4 bases from V and 5 bases from J; junction bases left unmatched: 10. This CDR3 is CASSLSWREGNNEQFF. The CDR3 DNA reads as TGCGCCAGCAGCCTCTCGTGGCGGGAGGGCAACAATGAGCAGTTCTTC.

This rearrangement joins TRBV30 to TRBJ1-1; D perhaps matches TRBD1 (6 bases). This CDR3 contains 12 residues. Germline-derived CDR1 and CDR2 are GTSNPN and SVGIG (reference sequence). The V and J ends lost 4 bases and 4 bases respectively, with 10 bases between them. The CDR3 nucleotides are TGTGCCTGGACAGGGGATCTCACTGAAGCTTTCTTT. Translated, it gives CAWTGDLTEAFF. Full variable domain (rest looked up from reference TRBV30 and TRBJ1-1): SQTIHQWPATLVQPVGSPLSLECTVEGTSNPNLYWYRQAAGRGLQLLFYSVGIGQISSEVPQNLSASRPQDRQFILSSKKLLLSDSGFYLCAWTGDLTEAFFGQGTRLTVV.

The chain couples TRBV5-1 to TRBJ1-1; D is uncertain. The germline V gene encodes CDR1 SGHRS and CDR2 YFSETQ. Trimming pared 0 bases from V and 2 bases from J, leaving 11 bases between. The CDR3 totals 15 residues. The DNA of the CDR3 is TGCGCCAGCAGCTTGGAGCCCGGCGTCAACACTGAAGCTTTCTTT. As protein: CASSLEPGVNTEAFF. Combining the CDR3 with reference TRBV5-1 and TRBJ1-1 gives the whole variable domain KAGVTQTPRYLIKTRGQQVTLSCSPISGHRSVSWYQQTPGQGLQFLFEYFSETQRNKGNFPGRFSGRQFSNSRSEMNVSTLELGDSALYLCASSLEPGVNTEAFFGQGTRLTVV.

By sample share, this clone is medium-sized. Other DNA sequences in the same sample also yield this CDR3. The chain is built from TRBV5-1 and TRBJ2-2; possibly TRBD1 for D (5 bases). Germline assignment: CDR1 SGHRS and CDR2 YFSETQ. The CDR3 sequence is 15 residues long. Trimming pared 0 bases from V and 2 bases from J, leaving 8 bases between. As DNA, the CDR3 is TGCGCCAGCAGCTTGGGACAGAGTAACACCGGGGAGCTGTTTTTT. Encoded protein: CASSLGQSNTGELFF.

The CDR3 DNA follows: TGTGCCAGCTCACCAGATAGCGGGGGCTACGAGCAGTACTTC. This codes for CASSPDSGGYEQYF. V usage is TRBV18 and J usage is TRBJ2-7; 9 bases agree with TRBD2. The V gene's germline CDR1 is KGHSH and CDR2 LQKENI. J was trimmed by 3 bases and V by 2 bases; bases with no gene match: 2. The CDR3 covers 14 residues.

The chain couples TRBV28 to TRBJ1-2; 7 bases align to TRBD1. Germline lookup yields CDR1 MDHEN and CDR2 SYDVKM. The CDR3 is 14 amino acids. The V and J ends lost 3 bases and 2 bases, in that order; junction bases with no gene match: 3. The CDR3 protein is CASSLRQGNYGYTF. The CDR3 DNA reads TGTGCCAGCAGTTTGAGACAGGGCAACTATGGCTACACCTTC.

V and J are TRBV30 and TRBJ2-2; D might be TRBD2 (5 bases). The germline V gene encodes CDR1 GTSNPN and CDR2 SVGIG (reference sequence). V lost 5 bases, J lost 6 bases, and 19 bases lay in between. The CDR3 covers 15 residues. The CDR3 bases are TGTGCCTGGTCAACGAGGCTAGCTGGGGCCGGGGAGCTGTTTTTT. Protein product: CAWSTRLAGAGELFF.

About this clone itself: Other nucleotide sequences from this sample produce the same CDR3. The gene calls are TRBV6-1 and TRBJ1-1; D is unclear. The CDR3 contains 14 residues. The germline gives CDR1 MNHNS, CDR2 SASEGT. With 5 bases removed from V and 0 bases from J, the gap between germline ends came to 10 bases. CDR3 region: CASSLGIMNTEAFF. The DNA for the CDR3 is TGTGCCAGCAGTCTGGGGATCATGAACACTGAAGCTTTCTTT.

The gene calls are TRBV13 and TRBJ2-1; possibly TRBD2 for D (5 bases). The CDR3 runs to 15 residues. Germline values: CDR1 PRHDT, CDR2 FYEKMQ (reference sequence). V was pared by 2 bases and J by 4 bases, with 12 bases between. The DNA for the CDR3 is TGTGCCAGCAGCTTACGGCCCAGCGGATACAATGAGCAGTTCTTC. Protein: CASSLRPSGYNEQFF.

The chain combines TRBV5-4 with TRBJ2-3, with unresolved D. V lost 2 bases and J lost 1, with 8 bases in between. The CDR3 contains 14 residues. Germline V lookup: CDR1 SGHNT, CDR2 YYREEE (reference sequence). For the CDR3, the DNA is TGTGCCAGCAGCTTTGATGAGCGCACAGATACGCAGTATTTT. It translates to CASSFDERTDTQYF.

This clone has just a few counts. Other DNA sequences in the sample encode the same CDR3. The chain has TRBV20-1 and TRBJ2-1; no firm D call. Looked up from germline, CDR1 is DFQATT and CDR2 is SNEGSKA (reference sequence). V was shortened by 6 bases and J by 4 bases, with 4 bases between the two germline ends. The CDR3 loop spans 10 amino acids. In DNA, the CDR3 is TGCAGTGCCGGGTACAATGAGCAGTTCTTC. Translated, it gives CSAGYNEQFF.

The CDR3 DNA sequence: TGTGCCAGCAGCTTAGGGGGACTAGCGAGTAGCTCCTACGAGCAGTACTTC. It encodes CASSLGGLASSSYEQYF. The chain combines TRBV7-2 with TRBJ2-7, with 10 bases lining up with TRBD2. This CDR3 contains 17 residues. The germline CDR1 and CDR2 sequences are SGHTA and FQGNSA. The junction had 6 bases not matched to a gene; V was cut back by 1 base and J by 0 bases.

This chain connects TRBV7-3 to TRBJ2-1, with 8 bases lining up with TRBD2. Germline CDR1 and CDR2: SGHTA and FQGTGA. This CDR3 comprises 21 residues. Germline trimming cut 0 bases from V and 0 bases from J; bases unmatched to any gene: 16. The CDR3 region has the DNA TGTGCCAGCAGCTTAACCTCACTCGGGACTAGATCTACCATCTCCTACAATGAGCAGTTCTTC. Protein: CASSLTSLGTRSTISYNEQFF.

The chain is built from TRBV5-1 and TRBJ1-2; possible D gene TRBD1, 6 bases. V was trimmed by 0 bases and J by 10 bases, leaving 19 bases between them. CDR1 is SGHRS and CDR2 is YFSETQ in the germline V gene. The CDR3 contains 15 residues. CDR3 sequence: CASSLEAGEGFDYTF. The CDR3 DNA reads TGCGCCAGCAGCTTGGAAGCAGGGGAAGGATTTGACTACACCTTC.

A few counts support this clone. The chain carries TRBV15 and TRBJ2-5; 13 nucleotides match TRBD2. J gave up 4 bases and V 1 base, and 3 bases lay outside the gene matches. The germline CDR1 and CDR2 sequences are LNHNV and YYDKDF (reference sequence). This CDR3 is built from 16 residues. The CDR3 region is CATSRGTSGGGETQYF. CDR3 DNA: TGTGCCACCAGCAGAGGGACTAGCGGGGGAGGAGAGACCCAGTACTTC.

This clone has only a few counts. The chain uses TRBV9 and TRBJ1-6; D ambiguous. The germline V and J ends were trimmed by 0 bases and 10 bases, with 11 bases remaining between them. CDR1 SGDLS and CDR2 YYNGEE come from the germline V gene. This CDR3 region has 14 residues. Here the CDR3 DNA reads TGTGCCAGCAGCGTAGGACACGGTCCGTCACCCCTCCACTTT. Its translation: CASSVGHGPSPLHF.

V is TRBV19 and J is TRBJ1-2; D not resolved. The germline V gene encodes CDR1 LNHDA and CDR2 SQIVND (reference sequence). V lost 6 bases and J lost 4, with 15 bases in between. The CDR3 is made up of 14 amino acids. CDR3 bases: TGTGCCAGTAGGGTAGATGGAACCATCTATGGCTACACCTTC. This gives the protein CASRVDGTIYGYTF. The whole variable domain, filled in from reference TRBV19 and TRBJ1-2, reads DGGITQSPKYLFRKEGQNVTLSCEQNLNHDAMYWYRQDPGQGLRLIYYSQIVNDFQKGDIAEGYSVSREKKESFPLTVTSAQKNPTAFYLCASRVDGTIYGYTFGSGTRLTVV.

The chain uses TRBV5-4 and TRBJ2-3; either TRBD1 or TRBD2 may supply D (5 bases each). The CDR3 is 14 amino acids. Between the trimmed V and J ends, which lost 4 bases and 0 bases, there was a span of 9 bases. CDR1 and CDR2 from the germline V gene are SGHNT and YYREEE (reference sequence). The CDR3 reads CASSRRDSTDTQYF. The CDR3 DNA reads as TGTGCCAGCAGCCGCAGGGACAGCACAGATACGCAGTATTTT.

V and J are TRBV27 and TRBJ2-3; D unclear. Germline V CDR1 and CDR2: MNHEY, SMNVEV (reference sequence). Trimming removed 3 bases from V and 1 base from J, with 8 bases in between. The CDR3 has 14 amino acids. DNA of the CDR3: TGTGCCAGCAGTTTCCGGCAGGGCACAGATACGCAGTATTTT. Its translation is CASSFRQGTDTQYF.

This chain uses TRBV7-9 with TRBJ2-7; D is unclear. This CDR3 has 11 amino acids. The V and J ends lost 7 bases and 6 bases respectively, with 10 bases between them. In germline, CDR1 is SEHNR, CDR2 FQNEAQ (reference sequence). The chain's CDR3 is CASIIQREQYF. The CDR3, as DNA: TGTGCCAGCATAATACAGCGCGAGCAGTACTTC.

The rearrangement links TRBV4-1 to TRBJ2-4; 9 positions match TRBD2. The CDR3 length is 16 residues. The V and J ends lost 2 bases and 6 bases, in that order; junction bases with no gene match: 8. Germline V lookup: CDR1 MGHRA, CDR2 YSYEKL. The CDR3 coding sequence is TGCGCCAGCAGCCAACTTATTCAAGCGGGGGGAAACATTCAGTACTTC. Translated: CASSQLIQAGGNIQYF.

V is TRBV5-6 and J is TRBJ2-7, with D possibly being TRBD1 (6 bases). Germline V gene data show CDR1 as SGHDT and CDR2 as YYEEEE. The ends were cut back, 4 bases at V and 4 bases at J, with 12 bases in the middle. The length of the CDR3 is 13 residues. CDR3 loop: CASSLPQGYEQYF. In DNA form, the CDR3 reads TGTGCCAGCAGCCTCCCACAGGGTTACGAGCAGTACTTC.